A selection of T cell receptor beta chains follows, all from one sample in a study of Graves' ophthalmopathy and Graves' hyperthyroidism. TCRdb analysed the multiplex PCR reads with MiXCR anew, one entry per CDR3 protein. The data show 650,000 to 900,000 distinct CDR3 sequences, roughly two fifths seen once. The sample taken for sequencing was peripheral blood. The receptor source for this set is an adult man with Graves' ophthalmopathy. Each CDR3 is given with its conserved first and last residue. The D gene is left open where the match is weak. For some rows the clone size is stated as once, few or many, or as a class when expanded; others skip it.

size	V	J	D	CDR3	DNA
-	TRBV25-1	TRBJ1-2	TRBD1	CASSFSQGEAYGYTF	TGTGCCAGCAGTTTCAGTCAGGGGGAGGCCTATGGCTACACCTTC
-	TRBV2	TRBJ1-5	TRBD1	CASSEGATGGYNQPQHF	TGTGCCAGCAGTGAAGGTGCGACAGGGGGCTACAATCAGCCCCAGCATTTT
many	TRBV9	TRBJ1-6	TRBD1	CASSRRTGDNSPLHF	TGTGCCAGCAGCCGCCGGACAGGGGATAATTCACCCCTCCACTTT
few	TRBV20-1	TRBJ2-5	-	CSAFGSGQQETQYF	TGCAGTGCTTTCGGATCGGGTCAGCAAGAGACCCAGTACTTC
-	TRBV7-2	TRBJ1-2	TRBD1	CASSPTGAYGYTF	TGTGCCAGCTCACCAACAGGGGCCTATGGCTACACCTTC
-	TRBV2	TRBJ2-7	-	CARRSSDSYEQYF	TGTGCCAGACGGTCTAGCGACTCCTACGAGCAGTACTTC
-	TRBV25-1	TRBJ1-1	-	CASSEWSGNTEAFF	TGTGCCAGCAGTGAATGGAGCGGGAACACTGAAGCTTTCTTT
few	TRBV10-3	TRBJ2-7	-	CASTSPRGSWSYEQYF	TGTGCCAGCACTTCGCCCAGGGGAAGTTGGTCCTACGAGCAGTACTTC
-	TRBV19	TRBJ1-4	-	CASSTIYKIAEKLFF	TGTGCCAGTAGTACAATCTATAAGATCGCGGAAAAACTGTTTTTT
many	TRBV7-9	TRBJ1-2	TRBD1	CASSEGQGLYGYTF	TGTGCCAGCAGCGAGGGACAGGGCCTCTATGGCTACACCTTC
few	TRBV29-1	TRBJ2-3	-	CSVEENTDTQYF	TGCAGCGTTGAAGAAAACACAGATACGCAGTATTTT
-	TRBV20-1	TRBJ2-7	-	CSAIGGVSAYEQYF	TGCAGTGCTATCGGGGGTGTTTCGGCCTACGAGCAGTACTTC
-	TRBV29-1	TRBJ1-6	-	CSVEGVGSPLHF	TGCAGCGTAGAAGGGGTAGGTTCACCCCTCCACTTT
many	TRBV29-1	TRBJ1-5	-	CSVSETSNQPQHF	TGCAGCGTTTCGGAAACCTCCAATCAGCCCCAGCATTTT
-	TRBV19	TRBJ1-4	TRBD1	CASSPRPATGYNNEKLFF	TGTGCCAGTAGTCCCCGACCCGCGACAGGGTACAATAATGAAAAACTGTTTTTT
few	TRBV9	TRBJ2-5	-	CASSPRIGYQETQYF	TGTGCCAGCAGCCCCCGGATTGGATACCAAGAGACCCAGTACTTC
many	TRBV7-9	TRBJ1-6	-	CASSLESGAGSPLHF	TGTGCCAGCAGCTTAGAGTCAGGGGCCGGCTCACCCCTCCACTTT
-	TRBV7-9	TRBJ2-5	TRBD2	CASSLAGGTSAHQETQYF	TGTGCCAGCAGCTTAGCAGGCGGGACTAGCGCCCACCAAGAGACCCAGTACTTC
few	TRBV14	TRBJ2-5	TRBD2	CASSQAFLAGGAFETQYF	TGTGCCAGCAGCCAAGCTTTCCTAGCGGGAGGAGCTTTCGAGACCCAGTACTTC
-	TRBV9	TRBJ2-6	-	CASSYSHGANVLTF	TGTGCCAGCAGTTACTCCCATGGGGCCAACGTCCTGACTTTC
-	TRBV10-3	TRBJ1-1	TRBD1	CASRPFRTTGQNTEAFF	TGTGCCAGCCGGCCGTTCCGTACGACAGGGCAAAACACTGAAGCTTTCTTT
-	TRBV7-9	TRBJ2-5	TRBD1	CASGTGGQTQYF	TGTGCCAGCGGGACAGGGGGGCAGACCCAGTACTTC
few	TRBV6-6	TRBJ1-1	-	CASSYEGENTEAFF	TGTGCCAGCAGTTACGAGGGGGAGAACACTGAAGCTTTCTTT
once	TRBV4-1	TRBJ1-1	-	CASSQDRGTTEAFF	TGCGCCAGCAGCCAAGACAGGGGTACTACTGAAGCTTTCTTT
-	TRBV6-6	TRBJ2-7	TRBD1	CASSYSGTGIDEQYF	TGTGCCAGCAGTTACTCGGGGACAGGGATCGACGAGCAGTACTTC
many	TRBV19	TRBJ1-1	TRBD1	CASSQDRDAEAFF	TGTGCCAGTAGTCAGGACAGGGACGCTGAAGCTTTCTTT
-	TRBV19	TRBJ1-5	TRBD1	CASLQTGTGPINQPQHF	TGTGCCAGTCTCCAAACCGGGACAGGGCCGATCAATCAGCCCCAGCATTTT
-	TRBV24-1	TRBJ1-5	TRBD1	CATSDPGTGWYQPQHF	TGTGCCACCAGTGACCCAGGGACAGGGTGGTATCAGCCCCAGCATTTT
few	TRBV7-9	TRBJ2-7	-	CASSSASYEQCF	TGTGCCAGCAGCTCCGCCTCCTACGAGCAGTGCTTC
-	TRBV6-5	TRBJ1-4	-	CASRLGSNEKLFF	TGTGCCAGCCGGTTGGGATCGAATGAAAAACTGTTTTTT
many	TRBV15	TRBJ1-2	-	CAPRRGGSNEHNYGYTF	TGTGCCCCGAGAAGGGGTGGCAGCAACGAGCACAACTATGGCTACACCTTC
-	TRBV9	TRBJ2-5	-	CASSVESGNQETQYF	TGTGCCAGCAGCGTAGAGTCGGGGAACCAAGAGACCCAGTACTTC
-	TRBV2	TRBJ2-6	TRBD1	CASSVFRDRAFSGANVLTF	TGTGCCAGCAGCGTCTTTCGGGACAGGGCGTTCTCTGGGGCCAACGTCCTGACTTTC
-	TRBV4-3	TRBJ2-2	-	CASSQDFNGKGLFF	TGCGCCAGCAGCCAAGATTTTAACGGGAAAGGCCTGTTTTTT
-	TRBV9	TRBJ1-4	-	CASSVGTGFNNEKLFF	TGTGCCAGCAGCGTAGGAACGGGTTTTAATAATGAAAAACTGTTTTTT
few	TRBV6-5	TRBJ2-5	-	CASSAFSAGETQYF	TGTGCCAGCAGTGCTTTCTCCGCGGGAGAGACCCAGTACTTC